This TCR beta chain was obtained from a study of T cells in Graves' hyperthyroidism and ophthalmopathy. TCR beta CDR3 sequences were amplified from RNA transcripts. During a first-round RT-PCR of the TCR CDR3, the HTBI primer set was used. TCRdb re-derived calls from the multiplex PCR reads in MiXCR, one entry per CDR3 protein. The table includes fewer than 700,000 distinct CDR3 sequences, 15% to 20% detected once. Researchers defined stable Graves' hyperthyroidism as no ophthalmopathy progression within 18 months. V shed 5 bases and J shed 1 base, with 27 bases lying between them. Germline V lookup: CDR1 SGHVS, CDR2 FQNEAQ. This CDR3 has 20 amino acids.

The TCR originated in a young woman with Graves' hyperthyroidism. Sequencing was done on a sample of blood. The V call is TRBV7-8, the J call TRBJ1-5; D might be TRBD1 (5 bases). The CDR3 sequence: CASSRYRLGNDPGSNQPQHF. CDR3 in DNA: TGTGCCAGCAGCAGGTACAGGTTGGGTAACGACCCTGGGAGCAATCAGCCCCAGCATTTT.